This T cell receptor (beta chain) was captured in a study of blood T cell repertoires in COVID-19. Study-wide background: Spain, Italy and the United States supplied samples that represented acute and convalescent COVID-19.

Assay: immunoSEQ multiplex PCR; the TCRdb copy retains only in-frame clones and omits some. The sample has over 150,000 clones; roughly 81% are singletons. V shed 7 bases and J 11 bases; nucleotides not matched to a gene: 9. Germline-derived CDR1 and CDR2 are MDHEN and SYDVKM. The CDR3 totals 12 residues. This sequence joins TRBV28 and TRBJ2-3; TRBD1 matches 7 bases. The sequenced sample was peripheral blood. This clonotype was obtained from a man between 40 and 49 years old with acute or convalescent COVID-19. For the CDR3, the DNA is TGTGCCAGCAACCAGGGACAGTTAATGCAGTATTTT. Translation: CASNQGQLMQYF.